These T cell receptor beta chains were read from a single sample in a study of OX40 agonist ivuxolimab in advanced cancers. The repertoire was sequenced with immunoSEQ multiplex PCR; TCRdb's copy has only in-frame clones and lacks some. The data hold roughly 130,000 clones, with roughly 93% observed a single time. The sequenced sample was CD4+ or CD8+ T cells sorted from blood, obtained in a trial of the OX40 agonist ivuxolimab. All receptors come from an adult with an advanced solid tumor such as melanoma, head and neck, liver or kidney cancer. Each CDR3 is given with its conserved first and last residue. D genes are given only for firm matches. For some rows the clone size is stated as once, few or many, or as a class when expanded; others skip it.

D gene	V gene	J gene	clone size	CDR3 protein	CDR3 DNA
NA	TRBV6-1	TRBJ1-5	NA	CASSESHPFSNQPQHF	TGTGCCAGCAGTGAATCGCACCCGTTTAGCAATCAGCCCCAGCATTTT
NA	TRBV21-1	TRBJ1-3	once	CASSRRNSGNTIYF	TGTGCCAGCAGCCGCCGGAACTCTGGAAACACCATATATTTT
TRBD2	TRBV7-8	TRBJ2-7	NA	CASSPGLAGYEQYF	TGTGCCAGCAGCCCGGGACTAGCGGGCTACGAGCAGTACTTC
TRBD2	TRBV6-6	TRBJ2-3	NA	CASRENLGGGTDTQYF	TGTGCCAGCAGGGAAAACTTGGGGGGAGGGACAGATACGCAGTATTTT
NA	TRBV7-2	TRBJ1-5	NA	CASSESGGINQPQHF	TGTGCCAGCAGCGAAAGTGGGGGAATCAATCAGCCCCAGCATTTT
NA	TRBV9	TRBJ1-3	NA	CASSVAGQRNTIYF	TGTGCCAGCAGCGTAGCTGGACAGCGAAACACCATATATTTT
NA	TRBV29-1	TRBJ2-3	NA	CSVGKGGATDTQYF	TGCAGCGTTGGGAAGGGGGGGGCCACAGATACGCAGTATTTT
NA	TRBV5-4	TRBJ2-1	NA	CASSPKKEVSGNEQFF	TGTGCCAGCAGCCCCAAGAAGGAAGTGTCGGGCAATGAGCAGTTCTTC
NA	TRBV7-8	TRBJ2-7	NA	CASSLGSGRYEQYF	TGTGCCAGCAGCTTAGGGTCAGGGCGGTACGAGCAGTACTTC
NA	TRBV28	TRBJ1-2	NA	CASSLTLDQGYTF	TGTGCCAGCAGTTTGACTTTAGACCAGGGGTACACCTTC
TRBD2	TRBV9	TRBJ2-1	NA	CASSAAPSGGENEQFF	TGTGCCAGCAGCGCGGCTCCTAGCGGGGGAGAGAATGAGCAGTTCTTC
TRBD1	TRBV5-6	TRBJ2-7	NA	CASSFGYLDRPYEQYF	TGTGCCAGCAGCTTTGGGTATCTGGACAGGCCCTACGAGCAGTACTTC
NA	TRBV7-3	TRBJ2-7	once	CASSLNSYEQYF	TGTGCCAGCAGCTTAAACTCCTACGAGCAGTACTTC
NA	TRBV28	TRBJ1-5	once	CASSLLRPPQHF	TGTGCCAGCAGTTTACTCCGGCCGCCCCAGCATTTT
NA	TRBV7-7	TRBJ2-1	NA	CASSVGGLSYNEQFF	TGTGCCAGCAGCGTCGGGGGGCTCTCCTACAATGAGCAGTTCTTC
NA	TRBV5-4	TRBJ2-7	NA	CASSWGQSYEQYF	TGTGCCAGCAGTTGGGGCCAGTCCTACGAGCAGTACTTC
NA	TRBV7-2	TRBJ2-5	NA	CASSSTRGAETQYF	TGTGCCAGCAGCTCGACTAGGGGGGCAGAGACCCAGTACTTC
NA	TRBV5-1	TRBJ2-6	NA	CASSPPLSSGANVLTF	TGCGCCAGCAGCCCCCCCCTGAGCTCTGGGGCCAACGTCCTGACTTTC
TRBD1	TRBV7-2	TRBJ1-2	NA	CASSPKGGAPHGYTF	TGTGCCAGCAGCCCAAAAGGGGGCGCCCCTCATGGCTACACCTTC
NA	TRBV15	TRBJ2-1	NA	CATSRDPRVRTSSYNEQFF	TGTGCCACCAGCAGAGATCCCCGCGTCCGGACAAGCTCCTACAATGAGCAGTTCTTC
TRBD1	TRBV6-5	TRBJ1-2	NA	CASSLKTGLHGYTF	TGTGCCAGCAGTTTAAAGACAGGGTTGCATGGCTACACCTTC
NA	TRBV19	TRBJ1-1	NA	CASRWGRNTEAFF	TGTGCCAGTAGGTGGGGGAGGAACACTGAAGCTTTCTTT
NA	TRBV10-3	TRBJ1-5	NA	CAISESLDHSNQPQHF	TGTGCCATCAGTGAGTCACTGGATCACAGCAATCAGCCCCAGCATTTT
TRBD1	TRBV4-1	TRBJ1-5	NA	CASSQGDRRVSGNQPQHF	TGCGCCAGCAGCCAAGGGGACAGGAGGGTCTCGGGCAATCAGCCCCAGCATTTT
NA	TRBV5-4	TRBJ2-7	NA	CASSLAGGNEQYF	TGTGCCAGCAGCTTGGCCGGTGGAAACGAGCAGTACTTC
NA	TRBV18	TRBJ2-7	NA	CASSPVGASEQYF	TGTGCCAGCTCCCCCGTCGGGGCCTCCGAGCAGTACTTC
TRBD2	TRBV28	TRBJ2-7	NA	CASSPSGTYEQYF	TGTGCCAGCAGTCCTAGCGGGACCTACGAGCAGTACTTC
NA	TRBV13	TRBJ2-7	NA	CASSLDRVAYEQYF	TGTGCCAGCAGCTTAGACAGGGTAGCCTACGAGCAGTACTTC
TRBD2	TRBV5-4	TRBJ2-7	few	CASSLGATSLHEQYF	TGTGCCAGCAGCTTGGGCGCGACTAGCCTCCACGAGCAGTACTTC
NA	TRBV2	TRBJ1-2	NA	CANSVRQINGYTF	TGTGCCAACAGTGTCAGACAGATAAATGGCTACACCTTC
TRBD2	TRBV18	TRBJ2-7	NA	CASSPGTSGGIEQYF	TGTGCCAGCTCACCCGGGACTAGCGGGGGGATCGAGCAGTACTTC
NA	TRBV4-3	TRBJ2-3	NA	CASSQDGAGDTQYF	TGCGCCAGCAGCCAAGATGGGGCGGGCGATACGCAGTATTTT
TRBD2	TRBV5-1	TRBJ2-5	NA	CATVGGDQETQYF	TGCGCCACCGTGGGGGGGGACCAAGAGACCCAGTACTTC
NA	TRBV4-2	TRBJ2-5	NA	CASSRGQPPYEETQYF	TGTGCCAGCAGCCGTGGTCAGCCCCCGTATGAAGAGACCCAGTACTTC
NA	TRBV5-4	TRBJ2-3	few	CAIGPFTDTQYF	TGTGCCATCGGGCCATTCACAGATACGCAGTATTTT
NA	TRBV6-5	TRBJ2-2	NA	CASIYANTGELFF	TGTGCCAGCATTTACGCGAACACCGGGGAGCTGTTTTTT
NA	TRBV19	TRBJ2-1	NA	CASRGYGYNEQFF	TGTGCCAGTCGGGGGTACGGCTACAATGAGCAGTTCTTC
NA	TRBV10-1	TRBJ1-3	NA	CASSQDSYSGNTIYF	TGCGCCAGCAGCCAGGACAGCTACTCTGGAAACACCATATATTTT
NA	TRBV20-1	TRBJ2-5	NA	CSASYETQYF	TGCAGTGCGAGCTATGAGACCCAGTACTTC
TRBD1	TRBV15	TRBJ2-1	NA	CATSRDGGTGRPSSYNEQFF	TGTGCCACCAGCAGAGACGGGGGGACAGGGCGCCCGAGCTCCTACAATGAGCAGTTCTTC
NA	TRBV9	TRBJ1-2	few	CASSVEQGTGYTF	TGTGCCAGCAGCGTAGAACAGGGCACTGGCTACACCTTC
NA	TRBV7-9	TRBJ1-6	few	CASSLGQGSSYNSPLHF	TGTGCCAGCAGCCTTGGTCAGGGAAGCTCCTATAATTCACCCCTCCACTTT
NA	TRBV11-3	TRBJ2-1	NA	CASSLDVEGEQFF	TGTGCCAGCAGCTTAGATGTGGAGGGGGAGCAGTTCTTC
TRBD1	TRBV5-1	TRBJ2-2	NA	CASSFPTGGGGELFF	TGCGCCAGCAGCTTCCCGACAGGGGGAGGCGGGGAGCTGTTTTTT
NA	TRBV6-1	TRBJ1-1	NA	CASIDRTNLRGNTEAFF	TGTGCCAGCATTGACCGGACAAACCTGCGGGGGAACACTGAAGCTTTCTTT
NA	TRBV6-5	TRBJ1-2	NA	CASSYGSVEDGYTF	TGTGCCAGCAGTTACGGGTCCGTAGAGGATGGCTACACCTTC
NA	TRBV11-2	TRBJ1-1	NA	CASSKLGGASNTEAFF	TGTGCCAGCAGCAAACTAGGAGGGGCGTCGAACACTGAAGCTTTCTTT
NA	TRBV7-2	TRBJ1-3	NA	CASSTSGLSGNTIYF	TGTGCCAGCAGCACCTCGGGACTTTCTGGAAACACCATATATTTT
NA	TRBV7-9	TRBJ2-7	NA	CASSLAGGLEQYF	TGTGCCAGCAGCTTAGCGGGGGGGCTCGAGCAGTACTTC
TRBD1	TRBV28	TRBJ1-2	NA	CASSVSGGYGYTF	TGTGCCAGCAGTGTCTCAGGGGGATATGGCTACACCTTC
NA	TRBV11-2	TRBJ1-4	NA	CASSSSSLVFF	TGTGCCAGCAGCTCTAGTTCCCTGGTGTTTTTT
TRBD2	TRBV27	TRBJ2-1	NA	CASHSGSAAYNEQFF	TGTGCCAGCCATAGCGGGAGCGCGGCGTACAATGAGCAGTTCTTC
NA	TRBV10-3	TRBJ2-1	NA	CATQVGLGEQFF	TGTGCCACCCAGGTAGGGTTGGGTGAGCAGTTCTTC
TRBD2	TRBV4-2	TRBJ2-7	NA	CASSQDPLSGGAEQYF	TGTGCCAGCAGCCAAGATCCTCTTTCGGGGGGGGCCGAGCAGTACTTC